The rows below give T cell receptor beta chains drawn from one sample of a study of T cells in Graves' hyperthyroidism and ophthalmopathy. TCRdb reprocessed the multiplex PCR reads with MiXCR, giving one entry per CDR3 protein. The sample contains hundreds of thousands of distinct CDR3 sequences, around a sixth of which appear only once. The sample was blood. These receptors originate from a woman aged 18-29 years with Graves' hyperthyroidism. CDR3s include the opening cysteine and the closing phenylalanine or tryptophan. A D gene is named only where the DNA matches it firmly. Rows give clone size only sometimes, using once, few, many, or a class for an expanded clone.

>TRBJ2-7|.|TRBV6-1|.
CASSYRGDEQYF
TGTGCCAGCAGTTATAGGGGTGACGAGCAGTACTTC
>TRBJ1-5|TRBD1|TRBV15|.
CATSRVEGQGNQPQHF
TGTGCCACCAGCAGAGTGGAGGGACAGGGTAATCAGCCCCAGCATTTT
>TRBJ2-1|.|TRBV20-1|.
CSATPEGGFSYNEQFF
TGCAGTGCTACCCCTGAGGGGGGATTCTCCTACAATGAGCAGTTCTTC
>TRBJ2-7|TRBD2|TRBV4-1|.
CASSHAETSGGYEQYF
TGCGCCAGCAGCCACGCTGAGACTAGCGGGGGCTACGAGCAGTACTTC
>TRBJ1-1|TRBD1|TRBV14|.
CASSQGRGRDRNTEAFF
TGTGCCAGCAGCCAAGGGCGAGGCCGGGACAGGAACACTGAAGCTTTCTTT
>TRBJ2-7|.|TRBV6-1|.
CSKPQSGTARRYEQYF
TGTTCAAAGCCCCAGTCCGGGACGGCGAGAAGGTACGAGCAGTACTTC
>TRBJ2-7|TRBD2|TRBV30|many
CAWGSGRAREQYF
TGTGCCTGGGGTAGCGGGAGGGCCCGGGAGCAGTACTTC
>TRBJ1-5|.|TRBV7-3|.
CASSLSTNQPQHF
TGTGCCAGCAGCTTAAGCACGAATCAGCCCCAGCATTTT
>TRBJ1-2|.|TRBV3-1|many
CASSQDRGGYGYTF
TGTGCCAGCAGCCAAGACCGAGGGGGCTATGGCTACACCTTC
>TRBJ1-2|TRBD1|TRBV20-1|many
CSAREPGGGGYTF
TGCAGTGCTAGGGAGCCAGGGGGCGGTGGCTACACCTTC
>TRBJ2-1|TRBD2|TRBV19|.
CASSILTGLIYEQFF
TGTGCCAGTAGTATCTTGACGGGACTAATTTATGAGCAGTTCTTC
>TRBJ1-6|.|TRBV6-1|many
CASSPRVSPLHF
TGTGCCAGCAGTCCCAGGGTCTCACCCCTCCACTTT
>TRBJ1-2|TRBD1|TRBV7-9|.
CASSVTGEVDGYTF
TGTGCCAGCAGCGTCACAGGGGAAGTGGATGGCTACACCTTC
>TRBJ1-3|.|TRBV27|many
CASSLSGGSGNTIYF
TGTGCCAGCAGTTTATCGGGGGGCTCTGGAAACACCATATATTTT
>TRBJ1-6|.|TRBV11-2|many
CASSSEFSPLHF
TGTGCCAGCAGCTCAGAGTTTTCACCCCTCCACTTT
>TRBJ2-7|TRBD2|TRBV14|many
CASSHGLAGGRSSYEQYF
TGTGCCAGCAGCCACGGACTAGCGGGGGGTCGTAGCTCCTACGAGCAGTACTTC
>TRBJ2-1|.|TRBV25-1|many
CASSDRQSEPYNEQFF
TGTGCCAGCAGTGATCGACAGTCCGAGCCCTACAATGAGCAGTTCTTC
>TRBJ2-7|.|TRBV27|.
CASSSRDLNRDEQYF
TGTGCCAGCAGCAGCCGGGACCTCAATAGGGACGAGCAGTACTTC
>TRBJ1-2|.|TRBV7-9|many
CASSLVALQGNYGYTF
TGTGCCAGCAGCTTAGTTGCCCTACAGGGAAACTATGGCTACACCTTC
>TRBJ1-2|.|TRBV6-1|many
CASSSVRGATGINYGYTF
TGTGCCAGCAGTTCTGTTCGGGGGGCAACGGGTATAAACTATGGCTACACCTTC
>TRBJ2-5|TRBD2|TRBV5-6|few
CASSRSTLAGGSARETQYF
TGTGCCAGCAGCCGCTCGACACTAGCGGGGGGGTCCGCCCGGGAGACCCAGTACTTC
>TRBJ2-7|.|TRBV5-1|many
CASSFSPTASYEQYF
TGCGCCAGCAGCTTTTCCCCCACAGCCTCCTACGAGCAGTACTTC